The present TCR beta chain was sequenced within a study of shared clonotypes between healthy human individuals. Study details: The donor group consisted of two women and three men, aged 18 to 49.

The CDR3 has 13 amino acids. CDR1 MDHEN and CDR2 SYDVKM come from the germline V gene. V was clipped by 3 bases and J by 1 base, with 5 bases between them. The assay was immunoSEQ multiplex PCR, and TCRdb's table has in-frame clones only and misses some. The sample records about 380,000 clones, 90% to 97% being singletons. As regards this clone: This sample includes further DNA sequences coding for the same CDR3.

Sequenced material: memory CD8+ T cells sorted from blood. Described subset: CD45RO+ cells pooled with CCR7-negative TemRA cells. The receptor comes from a young man in good health. The rearrangement joins TRBV28 to TRBJ2-3; D assignment may be TRBD1 or TRBD2 (5 bases each). The CDR3 DNA follows: TGTGCCAGCAGTTTGGGGGGCACAGATACGCAGTATTTT. Its protein is CASSLGGTDTQYF.